In this sample, the clone carrying this T cell receptor (beta chain) turned up many times. Its antigen is still unknown. The entry originates in a study of T cells in Graves' hyperthyroidism and ophthalmopathy. Findings and limits, study-wide: Appearing also in blood were most of the thyroid clonotypes expanded above 0.001. Separation of ophthalmopathy from stable hyperthyroidism was achieved by a 13 V-J model.

This CDR3 is 13 amino acids long. CDR1 is SNHLY, CDR2 FYNNEI, per germline. Trimming left V 8 bases short and J 1 base short, with 9 bases between. Among the patients, aged 18 to 65, hyperthyroidism was newly diagnosed and had lasted under 2 months. Amplification of TCR beta CDR3 regions was performed using RNA transcripts as template. The primer set for the first-round RT-PCR of the TCR CDR3 was HTBI. TCRdb fed the multiplex PCR reads into MiXCR, producing one record per CDR3 protein. The data hold almost 600,000 distinct CDR3 sequences, with about 45% observed a single time. The sequence was collected from a young woman with Graves' hyperthyroidism. The J gene is TRBJ1-5, the V gene TRBV2; D is undetermined. Sequenced input: peripheral blood or thyroid tissue (not recorded which). CDR3 loop: CASHGWSNQPQHF. The CDR3, as DNA: TGTGCCAGCCATGGATGGAGCAATCAGCCCCAGCATTTT.